The source of this T cell receptor (beta chain) is a study of CD8+ T cells in alopecia areata. Study-level background: Administration of oral tofacitinib to treated patients was at 5 to 10 mg twice daily.

Extracted RNA was reverse transcribed into cDNA, the sequencing template. Only in-frame clones appear in the TCRdb table, and some are missing; sequencing was by immunoSEQ multiplex PCR. Here the sample spans some 200,000 clones, about three fifths being singletons. Comments on this clone: The antigen remains unidentified.

V was clipped by 1 base and J by 0 bases, with 9 bases between them. Germline values: CDR1 MGHRA, CDR2 YSYEKL. The CDR3 sequence is 15 residues long. The treatment here: oral pan-JAK inhibitor, 5-10 mg twice daily. Study observations and caveats: Scalp clonality and expanded CD8+ clones among the top 100 showed significant decreases with tofacitinib.

This chain uses TRBV4-1 with TRBJ1-2; unclear D gene. The sample here was CD4+ T cells sorted from blood, taken at week 4, from a patient treated with tofacitinib. The receptor's source is a human donor with alopecia areata. The CDR3 region is CASSQGESANYGYTF. The CDR3 DNA follows: TGCGCCAGCAGCCAAGGGGAGTCCGCTAACTATGGCTACACCTTC.